This T cell receptor beta chain was recorded in a study of blood T cells in healthy people across ages. Isolation yielded PBMCs, at least 7 million per sample, in every case. Combining a sample-barcoded 5' primer with a J-beta primer mix, a second PCR ran for 7 to 11 cycles. TCRdb ran MiXCR on the 5' RACE reads and lists one entry per CDR3 protein. The sample has about 1,500,000 distinct CDR3 sequences, 28% seen once. This CDR3 comprises 14 residues. Germline V CDR1 and CDR2: SNHLY, FYNNEI. Trimming cost V 4 bases and J 12 bases; bases outside gene matches: 14. The sample taken for sequencing was blood. The receptor comes from a woman aged 25 to 39 in good health. The V and J genes are TRBV2 and TRBJ2-7; 8 bases fit TRBD2. The CDR3 reads CASSVPGGAETRYF. CDR3 coding DNA: TGTGCCAGCAGTGTCCCGGGGGGGGCGGAGACCCGGTACTTC.